This passage covers 21 T cell receptor beta chains from one sample sequenced in a study of cytomegalovirus exposure and HLA in healthy donors. The data were produced by immunoSEQ multiplex PCR, yet TCRdb's version contains in-frame clones alone and is incomplete. The data hold approximately 71,000 clones, with roughly nine tenths observed a single time. The sequenced sample was PBMCs. These receptor sequences come from a man aged 18 to 29 in good health and CMV-seronegative.

This clone came up once. The rearrangement uses TRBV9 and TRBJ2-2, with unresolved D. The V gene's germline CDR1 is SGDLS and CDR2 YYNGEE. The CDR3 covers 18 residues. V gave up 4 bases and J gave up 0 bases, with 19 bases separating them. The CDR3 is CASSKLLILPANTGELFF. The CDR3 DNA sequence: TGTGCCAGCAGCAAGCTCCTAATCCTACCCGCGAACACCGGGGAGCTGTTTTTT.

The genes are TRBV5-1 and TRBJ2-5; the match to TRBD2 covers 11 bases. The CDR3 is made up of 15 amino acids. J was trimmed by 4 bases and V by 0 bases; bases with no gene match: 2. Looked up from germline, CDR1 is SGHRS and CDR2 is YFSETQ. CDR3 amino acids: CASSLGLAGIETQYF. The CDR3 DNA reads as TGCGCCAGCAGCTTGGGACTAGCGGGAATAGAGACCCAGTACTTC.

The CDR3 loop is CASSQESPGGAGANVLTF. DNA for the CDR3: TGCGCCAGCAGCCAAGAGAGTCCAGGGGGCGCTGGGGCCAACGTCCTGACTTTC. The V gene is TRBV4-1, the J gene TRBJ2-6, with 8 bases lining up with TRBD1. The CDR3 loop spans 18 amino acids. From germline, CDR1 is MGHRA and CDR2 YSYEKL. V dropped 0 bases and J dropped 2; count of bases not matched to a gene: 6.

This clone was detected once. This chain connects TRBV7-9 to TRBJ2-7; weak D call: TRBD2 (6 bases). The germline V gene has CDR1 SEHNR and CDR2 FQNEAQ (reference sequence). CDR3 length: 14 amino acids. The V end lost 5 bases, the J end lost 4 bases, and 15 bases lay between the germline ends. The chain's CDR3 is CASSAGLHYYEQYF. The CDR3 coding sequence is TGTGCCAGCAGCGCTGGACTACACTATTACGAGCAGTACTTC.

The V and J genes are TRBV10-1 and TRBJ1-1; 7 nucleotides align to TRBD1. The CDR3 is 11 residues long. Germline V gene data show CDR1 as WNHNN and CDR2 as SYGVQD (reference sequence). Losses at the gene ends were 7 bases for V and 8 bases for J; bases not matched to a gene: 4. The CDR3 region is CASIPDREAFF. The CDR3 coding sequence is TGCGCCAGCATTCCGGACAGGGAAGCTTTCTTT.

V is TRBV10-3 and J is TRBJ2-1, with a tentative D call TRBD2 (7 bases). Germline assignment: CDR1 ENHRY and CDR2 SYGVKD. Deletions cut 5 bases from V and 5 bases from J, with 13 bases between. This CDR3 comprises 14 residues. CDR3 region: CAISRGGRNNEQFF. The CDR3 nucleotides are TGTGCCATCAGTAGGGGGGGCAGAAACAATGAGCAGTTCTTC.

The chain employs TRBV10-3 and TRBJ2-7, with TRBD2 matching 9 bases. Germline V gene data show CDR1 as ENHRY and CDR2 as SYGVKD. Losses at the gene ends were 6 bases for V and 2 bases for J; bases not matched to a gene: 11. The CDR3 has 16 residues. The chain's CDR3 is CAIRATLAGSTYEQYF. The DNA for the CDR3 is TGTGCCATCAGAGCCACCCTAGCGGGAAGTACCTACGAGCAGTACTTC.

This rearrangement joins TRBV5-4 to TRBJ2-3, with 7 bases matching TRBD1. The CDR3 totals 17 residues. J gave up 0 bases and V 6 bases, and 13 bases lay outside the gene matches. Germline assignment: CDR1 SGHNT and CDR2 YYREEE (reference sequence). CDR3 sequence: CASTRGMGVSSTDTQYF. The DNA for the CDR3 is TGTGCCAGCACCAGGGGGATGGGCGTCTCTAGCACAGATACGCAGTATTTT. Full variable domain (missing parts from reference TRBV5-4 and TRBJ2-3): ETGVTQSPTHLIKTRGQQVTLRCSSQSGHNTVSWYQQALGQGPQFIFQYYREEENGRGNFPPRFSGLQFPNYSSELNVNALELDDSALYLCASTRGMGVSSTDTQYFGPGTRLTVL.

This sequence joins TRBV28 and TRBJ2-2; D possibly corresponds to TRBD1 (5 bases). Trimming removed 5 bases at V and 9 bases at J, with 13 bases between. Per germline, CDR1 MDHEN and CDR2 SYDVKM. The CDR3 is 13 residues long. DNA for the CDR3: TGTGCCAGCAGTCGACAGAGCAACCGGGAGCTGTTTTTT. Translation gives CASSRQSNRELFF.

The chain recombines TRBV6-4 with TRBJ2-2, with D possibly matching TRBD1 (5 bases). The CDR3 length is 13 residues. V was shortened by 3 bases and J by 7 bases, with 9 bases between the two germline ends. Germline V gene lookup returns CDR1 MRHNA and CDR2 SNTAGT. CDR3 in amino acids: CASSEGVHGELFF. The CDR3 nucleotides are TGTGCCAGCAGTGAAGGGGTCCACGGGGAGCTGTTTTTT.

This clone came up a few times. Other DNA variants within this sample encode the same CDR3. The chain uses TRBV18 and TRBJ2-5; D is perhaps TRBD2 (6 bases). V was shortened by 3 bases and J by 5 bases, with 16 bases between the two germline ends. This CDR3 is built from 15 residues. Germline CDR1 is KGHSH and CDR2 is LQKENI. The chain's CDR3 is CASSPPGGRGETQYF. The CDR3 DNA is TGTGCCAGCTCACCCCCTGGAGGCCGGGGGGAGACCCAGTACTTC.

The rearrangement links TRBV13 to TRBJ1-3; TRBD1 might be the D (6 bases). V was trimmed by 6 bases and J by 4 bases, leaving 25 bases between them. This CDR3 contains 18 residues. CDR1 and CDR2 from the germline V gene are PRHDT and FYEKMQ (reference sequence). The DNA of the CDR3 is TGTGCCAGCAGATATGAGATTCAATCCAGGGGAGCAGGAAACACCATATATTTT. Protein: CASRYEIQSRGAGNTIYF. Filled out from reference TRBV13 and TRBJ1-3, the complete variable domain reads AAGVIQSPRHLIKEKRETATLKCYPIPRHDTVYWYQQGPGQDPQFLISFYEKMQSDKGSIPDRFSAQQFSDYHSELNMSSLELGDSALYFCASRYEIQSRGAGNTIYFGEGSWLTVV.

The V call is TRBV7-9, the J call TRBJ1-2; D unresolved. The CDR3 contains 14 residues. The germline V gene has CDR1 SEHNR and CDR2 FQNEAQ (reference sequence). Trimming shortened V by 3 bases and J by 5 bases, and 13 bases separated the two germline ends. CDR3 amino acids: CASSFNEILYGYTF. The CDR3, as DNA: TGTGCCAGCAGCTTTAACGAGATTTTATATGGCTACACCTTC.

The chain uses TRBV5-1 and TRBJ2-7, with TRBD2 as a possible D gene (6 bases). The germline gives CDR1 SGHRS, CDR2 YFSETQ. The CDR3 is made up of 16 amino acids. Trimming removed 0 bases at V and 2 bases at J, with 15 bases between. The DNA of the CDR3 is TGCGCCAGCAGCTTGGGGGAGGTAGGGCCCACCTACGAGCAGTACTTC. This translates into CASSLGEVGPTYEQYF.

CDR3 protein: CASSPMWGGPYEQYF. The CDR3 nucleotides are TGTGCCAGCAGCCCAATGTGGGGGGGCCCCTACGAGCAGTACTTC. This chain connects TRBV7-2 to TRBJ2-7; D is possibly TRBD2 (7 bases). Looked up from germline, CDR1 is SGHTA and CDR2 is FQGNSA. This CDR3 spans 15 amino acids. The germline V and J ends were trimmed by 5 bases and 2 bases, with 16 bases remaining between them. Filled out from reference TRBV7-2 and TRBJ2-7, the complete variable domain reads GAGVSQSPSNKVTEKGKDVELRCDPISGHTALYWYRQSLGQGLEFLIYFQGNSAPDKSGLPSDRFSAERTGGSVSTLTIQRTQQEDSAVYLCASSPMWGGPYEQYFGPGTRLTVT.

The CDR3 DNA sequence: TGCGCCAGCAGCCAAGACAGATACAATCAGCCCCAGCATTTT. Translated: CASSQDRYNQPQHF. The chain links TRBV4-3 to TRBJ1-5; D is unclear. V lost 0 bases and J lost 3, with 6 bases in between. Germline CDR1 reads LGHNA; CDR2 reads YSLEER. The CDR3 runs 14 residues.

The CDR3 bases are TGTGCCAGTAGTGCGGACTGGGGCGAGCAGTACTTC. This codes for CASSADWGEQYF. This rearrangement joins TRBV19 to TRBJ2-7; the D gene is possibly TRBD2 (5 bases). CDR1 and CDR2 (germline): LNHDA, SQIVND (reference sequence). With 5 bases removed from V and 6 bases from J, the gap between germline ends came to 11 bases. This CDR3 spans 12 amino acids.

This clone was seen only a few times. CDR3 protein: CASSLGPASEQYF. CDR3 DNA sequence: TGTGCCAGCAGCTTAGGTCCGGCTAGCGAGCAGTACTTC. The chain employs TRBV7-2 and TRBJ2-7; D is unresolved. The CDR3 sequence is 13 residues long. The V end was cut by 1 base, the J end by 6 bases, with 10 bases between. CDR1 and CDR2 from the germline V gene are SGHTA and FQGNSA.

The rearrangement uses TRBV28 and TRBJ2-1, with D possibly TRBD2 on 7 matching bases. Germline CDR1 reads MDHEN; CDR2 reads SYDVKM. The CDR3 runs 12 residues. The CDR3, as DNA: TGTGTAGCCGGGGGGCATAACAATGAGCAGTTCTTC. Translating gives CVAGGHNNEQFF.

V and J are TRBV6-5 and TRBJ2-7, with D maybe TRBD2 (5 bases). Germline assignment: CDR1 MNHEY and CDR2 SVGAGI. The CDR3 is made up of 14 amino acids. Trimming shortened V by 8 bases and J by 1 base, and 15 bases separated the two germline ends. Written as DNA, the CDR3 is TGTGCCAGCCAAAGAGGGCGAGGATCCTACGAGCAGTACTTC. The encoded protein is CASQRGRGSYEQYF.

V and J are TRBV6-5 and TRBJ2-7; TRBD2 matches at 8 bases. The length of the CDR3 is 14 residues. Per the germline V gene, CDR1 is MNHEY and CDR2 is SVGAGI. Trimming removed 6 bases from V and 2 bases from J; junction bases left unmatched: 6. In DNA form, the CDR3 reads TGTGCCAGCAGCCTCGGGAGGGTGACCTACGAGCAGTACTTC. Protein product: CASSLGRVTYEQYF.